The 14 T cell receptor beta chains below were found in one sample sequenced in a study of blood T cell repertoires in COVID-19. Sequenced by immunoSEQ multiplex PCR; TCRdb stores in-frame clones only, minus some. The sample lists about 120,000 clones; less than 80% were seen once. The sequencing sample was made of peripheral blood. The receptors shown here come from a man aged 45 to 65 with acute or convalescent COVID-19.

V usage is TRBV6-1 and J usage is TRBJ1-5; D unresolved. This CDR3 is built from 16 residues. The germline V gene encodes CDR1 MNHNS and CDR2 SASEGT. V lost 2 bases and J lost 0, with 11 bases in between. The CDR3 nucleotides read TGTGCCAGCAGTGAAAGGCGGGATTATAGCAATCAGCCCCAGCATTTT. Residues: CASSERRDYSNQPQHF.

The J gene is TRBJ1-2, the V gene TRBV30; the match to TRBD1 covers 8 bases. Germline loops: CDR1 GTSNPN, CDR2 SVGIG (reference sequence). This CDR3 comprises 12 residues. V gave up 8 bases and J gave up 4 bases; unmatched junction bases: 6. The CDR3 region is CARGTGGYGYTF. The CDR3 DNA reads TGTGCCCGTGGGACAGGCGGCTATGGCTACACCTTC.

This chain connects TRBV28 to TRBJ2-5; 7 bases fit TRBD2. The CDR3 totals 16 residues. Germline V gene data show CDR1 as MDHEN and CDR2 as SYDVKM. J gave up 4 bases and V 6 bases, and 14 bases lay outside the gene matches. DNA for the CDR3: TGTGCCAGCAGACGCCACCAACTAGCGAGACTAGAGACCCAGTACTTC. This encodes CASRRHQLARLETQYF.

The V call is TRBV9, the J call TRBJ2-7; D possibly corresponds to TRBD2 (7 bases). The CDR3 covers 14 residues. Germline values: CDR1 SGDLS, CDR2 YYNGEE. V lost 3 bases and J lost 9, with 19 bases in between. CDR3 protein: CASSAGGGPTVQYF. For the CDR3, the DNA is TGTGCCAGCAGCGCTGGGGGGGGCCCTACGGTGCAGTACTTC.

This clone was counted a single time. V gene TRBV19 combines with J gene TRBJ2-1; D not certain. V was trimmed by 3 bases and J by 0 bases, leaving 9 bases between them. The CDR3 spans 15 residues. Per the germline V gene, CDR1 is LNHDA and CDR2 is SQIVND (reference sequence). DNA of the CDR3: TGTGCCAGTAGTATTGGCCAAAGCTCCTACAATGAGCAGTTCTTC. This sequence encodes CASSIGQSSYNEQFF.

The V call is TRBV5-1, the J call TRBJ2-2; a weak D match, TRBD2 (5 bases). The CDR3 is 13 amino acids. Germline-derived CDR1 and CDR2 are SGHRS and YFSETQ. With 8 bases removed from V and 6 bases from J, the gap between germline ends came to 14 bases. The CDR3, as DNA: TGCGCCAGAAGAGAACTAGTCCCCGGGGAGCTGTTTTTT. It yields the protein CARRELVPGELFF.

The chain has TRBV12-3 or TRBV12-4 and TRBJ1-1; TRBD1 might be the D (5 bases). The V gene lost 6 bases and the J gene lost 5 bases, with 7 bases spanning the gap. This CDR3 contains 11 residues. CDR3 coding DNA: TGTGCCAGCAGCGGGGGTACTGAAGCTTTCTTT. Translated: CASSGGTEAFF.

The V and J genes are TRBV4-1 and TRBJ2-7, with D perhaps TRBD1 (7 bases). The germline V and J ends were trimmed by 0 bases and 3 bases, with 15 bases remaining between them. Looked up from germline, CDR1 is MGHRA and CDR2 is YSYEKL. The CDR3 is 16 amino acids. Here the CDR3 DNA reads TGCGCCAGCAGCCAAGAAGGGCAGGGGGGCAGCTACGAGCAGTACTTC. Translating it yields CASSQEGQGGSYEQYF.

This clone was seen more than once but under ten times. The chain links TRBV4-2 to TRBJ2-7; 11 bases map to TRBD2. The CDR3 extends over 15 amino acids. Germline V gene lookup returns CDR1 LGHNA and CDR2 YNFKEQ. V lost 2 bases and J lost 12; bases outside the gene matches: 12. CDR3 loop: CASSQSGISGGVLYF. The CDR3 nucleotides are TGTGCCAGCAGCCAAAGCGGAATTAGCGGGGGGGTTTTGTACTTC.

The chain employs TRBV1 and TRBJ2-4; TRBD1 reflects the table's D call only, with no check against the DNA. TRBV1 is a known pseudogene. The CDR3 consists of 15 residues. The CDR3 DNA sequence: TGCACCAGCGGACAGGGGAACTTGGCCAAAAACATTCAGTACTTC. Protein sequence: CTSGQGNLAKNIQYF.

The chain carries TRBV7-3 and TRBJ2-3; maybe TRBD2 (6 bases). The V gene lost 5 bases and the J gene lost 6 bases, with 18 bases spanning the gap. The germline CDR1 and CDR2 sequences are SGHTA and FQGTGA. This CDR3 has 15 amino acids. The CDR3 nucleotides are TGTGCCAGCAGCGCCGTAGCGGCCCTAGGGGATACGCAGTATTTT. It is translated as CASSAVAALGDTQYF. Supplemented by reference TRBV7-3 and TRBJ2-3, the full variable domain reads GAGVSQTPSNKVTEKGKYVELRCDPISGHTALYWYRQSLGQGPEFLIYFQGTGAADDSGLPNDRFFAVRPEGSVSTLKIQRTERGDSAVYLCASSAVAALGDTQYFGPGTRLTVL.

The chain links TRBV2 to TRBJ1-1, with a tentative D call TRBD1 (5 bases). The germline V gene encodes CDR1 SNHLY and CDR2 FYNNEI. V dropped 3 bases and J dropped 1 base, with 15 bases sitting between them. There are 16 residues in the CDR3. CDR3 protein: CASSEGGLGWNTEAFF. The CDR3, as DNA: TGTGCCAGCAGTGAGGGGGGGTTGGGTTGGAACACTGAAGCTTTCTTT.

The J gene is TRBJ2-7, the V gene TRBV2; tentatively, D is TRBD1 (6 bases). The CDR3 runs 16 residues. Deletions cut 8 bases from V and 2 bases from J, with 22 bases between. In germline, CDR1 is SNHLY, CDR2 FYNNEI. The CDR3 DNA reads TGTGCCAGCGGACTTAGGATCGGGACATTCCCCTACGAGCAGTACTTC. Translated: CASGLRIGTFPYEQYF.

The rearrangement uses TRBV5-6 and TRBJ1-1; 7 nucleotides line up with TRBD1. This CDR3 is built from 12 residues. CDR1 and CDR2 from the germline V gene are SGHDT and YYEEEE. The V and J ends lost 3 bases and 11 bases, in that order; junction bases with no gene match: 7. The chain's CDR3 is CASSSRGVRAFF. CDR3 sequence (DNA): TGTGCCAGCAGCTCCAGGGGGGTCAGGGCTTTCTTT.